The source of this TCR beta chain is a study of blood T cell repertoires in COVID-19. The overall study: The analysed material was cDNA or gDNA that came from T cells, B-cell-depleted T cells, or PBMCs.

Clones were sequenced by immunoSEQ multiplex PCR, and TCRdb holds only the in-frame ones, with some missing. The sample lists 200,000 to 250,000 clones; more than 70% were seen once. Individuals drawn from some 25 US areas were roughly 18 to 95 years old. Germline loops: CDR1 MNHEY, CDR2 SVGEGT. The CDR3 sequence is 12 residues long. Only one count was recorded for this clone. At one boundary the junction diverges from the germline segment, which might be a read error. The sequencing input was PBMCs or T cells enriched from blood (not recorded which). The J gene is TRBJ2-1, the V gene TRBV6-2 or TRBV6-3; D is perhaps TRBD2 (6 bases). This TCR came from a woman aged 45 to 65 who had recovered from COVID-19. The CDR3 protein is CASSSPRDRLLF. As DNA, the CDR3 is TGTGCCAGCAGTTCACCGCGGGATCGCCTACTCTTC.